These 29 T cell receptor beta chains originate from one sample sequenced in a study of blood T cell repertoires in COVID-19. The data were produced by immunoSEQ multiplex PCR, yet TCRdb's version contains in-frame clones alone and is incomplete. Altogether about 27,000 clones are present, 60% to 70% being singletons, with the ten largest covering 7.3%. Sequencing was performed on peripheral blood. These receptor sequences come from a man in his 60s with active or convalescent COVID-19.

This rearrangement joins TRBV7-9 to TRBJ2-2; 7 bases fit TRBD1. Losses at the gene ends were 6 bases for V and 4 bases for J; bases not matched to a gene: 14. Germline values: CDR1 SEHNR, CDR2 FQNEAQ (reference sequence). The CDR3 extends over 17 amino acids. DNA for the CDR3: TGTGCCAGCAGACTCTCTCGGGCAGGGGGTCCCACCGGGGAGCTGTTTTTT. Translating gives CASRLSRAGGPTGELFF. The full variable domain, in which reference TRBV7-9 and TRBJ2-2 provide the parts outside the CDR3, is DTGVSQNPRHKITKRGQNVTFRCDPISEHNRLYWYRQTLGQGPEFLTYFQNEAQLEKSRLLSDRFSAERPKGSFSTLEIQRTEQGDSAMYLCASRLSRAGGPTGELFFGEGSRLTVL.

The count of this clone is one. The chain uses TRBV5-1 and TRBJ1-1, with a possible D match to TRBD1 (5 bases). The CDR3 contains 13 residues. Germline V gene sequence: CDR1 SGHRS, CDR2 YFSETQ. Trimming pared 4 bases from V and 7 bases from J, leaving 14 bases between. Here the CDR3 reads CASSRAGGFEAFF. CDR3 sequence (DNA): TGCGCCAGCAGCCGGGCGGGGGGATTTGAAGCTTTCTTT.

On this clone: Other DNA variants within this sample encode the same CDR3. The chain couples TRBV29-1 to TRBJ1-1; 7 bases are shared with TRBD1. Trimming removed 4 bases from V and 0 bases from J; junction bases left unmatched: 2. CDR3 size: 13 residues. CDR1 and CDR2 from the germline V gene are SQVTM and ANQGSEA. The CDR3 protein is CSVVRGVNTEAFF. DNA of the CDR3: TGCAGCGTTGTCAGGGGGGTGAACACTGAAGCTTTCTTT. The full variable domain, rest sourced from reference TRBV29-1 and TRBJ1-1, is SAVISQKPSRDICQRGTSLTIQCQVDSQVTMMFWYRQQPGQSLTLIATANQGSEATYESGFVIDKFPISRPNLTFSTLTVSNMSPEDSSIYLCSVVRGVNTEAFFGQGTRLTVV.

CDR3 sequence reads: CASSYSQGNYGYTF. CDR3 DNA sequence: TGTGCCAGCAGTTACTCACAGGGTAACTATGGCTACACCTTC. The rearrangement uses TRBV6-6 and TRBJ1-2; a weak D match, TRBD1 (6 bases). The ends were cut back, 0 bases at V and 1 base at J, with 6 bases in the middle. The germline CDR1 and CDR2 sequences are MNHNY and SVGAGI (reference sequence). This CDR3 is built from 14 residues.

The chain is built from TRBV5-1 and TRBJ1-4; a possible D gene is TRBD1 (5 bases). The CDR3 length is 16 residues. CDR1 and CDR2 from the germline V gene are SGHRS and YFSETQ. Trimming took 3 bases from V and 4 from J, leaving 16 bases between them. The CDR3 is CASSSDSGDFNEKLFF. CDR3 bases: TGCGCCAGCAGCTCTGACAGTGGGGACTTTAATGAAAAACTGTTTTTT.

This sequence joins TRBV7-9 and TRBJ1-4; maybe TRBD1 (6 bases). V lost 5 bases and J lost 6, with 16 bases in between. Per the germline V gene, CDR1 is SEHNR and CDR2 is FQNEAQ (reference sequence). The CDR3 is 15 residues long. This CDR3 reads CASSPGRGADEKLFF. The CDR3 bases are TGTGCCAGCAGCCCCGGGCGGGGGGCGGATGAAAAACTGTTTTTT.

V is TRBV5-4 and J is TRBJ1-1; no clear D gene. The CDR3 length is 16 residues. Germline lookup yields CDR1 SGHNT and CDR2 YYREEE (reference sequence). V was trimmed by 1 base and J by 1 base, leaving 14 bases between them. CDR3 nucleotides: TGTGCCAGCAGCTTGCGGGGTGGGGTTGCGAACACTGAAGCTTTCTTT. Residues: CASSLRGGVANTEAFF.

The CDR3 loop is CASSLASGGPIGDTQYF. Here the CDR3 DNA reads TGTGCCAGTAGTTTAGCTAGCGGGGGGCCTATCGGGGATACGCAGTATTTT. V is TRBV19 and J is TRBJ2-3; 11 positions match TRBD2. V shed 5 bases and J 6 bases; nucleotides not matched to a gene: 13. Germline V gene data show CDR1 as LNHDA and CDR2 as SQIVND (reference sequence). The CDR3 is made up of 17 amino acids.

J is TRBJ2-3 and V is TRBV5-1; a possible D gene is TRBD1 (5 bases). The CDR3 consists of 16 residues. V was trimmed by 0 bases and J by 8 bases, leaving 19 bases between them. Germline loops: CDR1 SGHRS, CDR2 YFSETQ. This CDR3 is CASSLEGSHGYSTQYF. The CDR3 DNA is TGCGCCAGCAGCTTGGAGGGGTCTCACGGTTATTCTACGCAGTATTTT.

The chain carries TRBV4-1 and TRBJ1-2, with a weak D call TRBD1 (6 bases). Germline values: CDR1 MGHRA, CDR2 YSYEKL. V lost 1 base, J lost 3 bases, and 9 bases lay in between. The CDR3 sequence is 14 residues long. The CDR3 DNA reads TGCGCCAGCAGCCAAGCGGCAGGGGACTATGGCTACACCTTC. Its translation is CASSQAAGDYGYTF.

CDR3 bases: TGTGCCAGTAAGGTCGGGTCTGGGGCCAACGTCCTGACTTTC. It encodes CASKVGSGANVLTF. The chain uses TRBV19 and TRBJ2-6, with D hard to call. From germline, CDR1 is LNHDA and CDR2 SQIVND (reference sequence). The germline V and J ends were trimmed by 7 bases and 1 base, with 8 bases remaining between them. This CDR3 contains 14 residues.

The CDR3 region is CASSSGDPRDTQYF. The CDR3 DNA follows: TGCGCCAGCAGCTCGGGGGACCCCAGAGATACGCAGTATTTT. The V and J genes are TRBV5-1 and TRBJ2-3; D possibly corresponds to TRBD2 (6 bases). Trimming removed 3 bases at V and 5 bases at J, with 13 bases between. CDR1 and CDR2 (germline): SGHRS, YFSETQ. The CDR3 totals 14 residues. The whole variable domain, remainder taken from reference TRBV5-1 and TRBJ2-3, is KAGVTQTPRYLIKTRGQQVTLSCSPISGHRSVSWYQQTPGQGLQFLFEYFSETQRNKGNFPGRFSGRQFSNSRSEMNVSTLELGDSALYLCASSSGDPRDTQYFGPGTRLTVL.

This chain uses TRBV10-2 with TRBJ2-4; D unclear. Trimming took 6 bases from V and 6 from J, leaving 9 bases between them. The length of the CDR3 is 12 residues. The V gene's germline CDR1 is WSHSY and CDR2 SAAADI. The CDR3 nucleotides read TGCGCCAGCAGCCTAGACGGAAACATTCAGTACTTC. Protein: CASSLDGNIQYF.

The genes are TRBV19 and TRBJ1-1; no reliable D call. This CDR3 has 13 amino acids. Germline CDR1 LNHDA, CDR2 SQIVND (reference sequence). Trimming left V 10 bases short and J 1 base short, with 13 bases between. The CDR3 nucleotides are TGTGCCACCGCTAGCCTGGGGAACACTGAAGCTTTCTTT. Its protein is CATASLGNTEAFF.

The V and J genes are TRBV30 and TRBJ1-1; D not certain. CDR1 GTSNPN and CDR2 SVGIG come from the germline V gene (reference sequence). The CDR3 runs to 11 residues. V lost 5 bases, J lost 5 bases, and 9 bases lay in between. Here the CDR3 reads CAWFPQTEAFF. The DNA of the CDR3 is TGTGCCTGGTTCCCACAAACTGAAGCTTTCTTT.

The chain carries TRBV5-5 and TRBJ1-4; D remains unclear. The CDR3 extends over 16 amino acids. Between the trimmed V and J ends, which lost 0 bases and 0 bases, there was a span of 9 bases. Germline V CDR1 and CDR2: SGHKS, YYEKEE (reference sequence). The CDR3 spells CASSLVVFATNEKLFF. The CDR3 region has the DNA TGTGCCAGCAGCTTGGTAGTGTTTGCAACTAATGAAAAACTGTTTTTT.

The rearrangement links TRBV4-1 to TRBJ1-6; D perhaps matches TRBD1 (6 bases). Germline V gene data show CDR1 as MGHRA and CDR2 as YSYEKL. The CDR3 has 15 amino acids. V was clipped by 5 bases and J by 7 bases, with 15 bases between them. CDR3 sequence: CASSYQLQGNSPLHF. CDR3 in DNA: TGCGCCAGCAGCTATCAGCTCCAGGGGAATTCACCCCTCCACTTT.

This chain uses TRBV20-1 with TRBJ2-5; 8 bases map to TRBD2. This CDR3 is 22 amino acids long. V lost 5 bases to trimming and J lost 2 bases; unmatched junction nucleotides: 31. Germline V gene lookup returns CDR1 DFQATT and CDR2 SNEGSKA (reference sequence). The CDR3 coding sequence is TGCAGTGCTCGTGGGGCGGGCCGGGGGCTACTCGCGGGGGGCTCGGTTCAAGAGACCCAGTACTTC. It translates to CSARGAGRGLLAGGSVQETQYF.

The chain employs TRBV3-1 (or the pseudogene TRBV3-2) and TRBJ1-2, with 8 bases that match TRBD1. Germline V lookup: CDR1 LGHDT, CDR2 YNNKEL (reference sequence). The V and J ends lost 3 bases and 8 bases, in that order; junction bases with no gene match: 8. The CDR3 consists of 14 residues. The CDR3 region has the DNA TGTGCCAGCAGCCAGACCAACAGGGGGGGCGGCTACACCTTC. Protein product: CASSQTNRGGGYTF.

The sample holds a few counts of this clone. The chain links TRBV5-4 to TRBJ1-2; 8 bases map to TRBD1. The CDR3 has 14 amino acids. CDR1 is SGHNT, CDR2 YYREEE, per germline (reference sequence). Trimming at V came to 3 bases and at J to 6 bases, leaving 7 bases not matched to a gene. In nucleotides, the CDR3 is TGTGCCAGCAGCTCCCCAGGGGGCCGCAATGGCTACACCTTC. Protein product: CASSSPGGRNGYTF.

The chain couples TRBV5-1 to TRBJ2-3; 9 positions match TRBD1. The CDR3 is 15 residues long. V lost 4 bases to trimming and J lost 1 base; unmatched junction nucleotides: 4. CDR1 SGHRS and CDR2 YFSETQ come from the germline V gene. In DNA form, the CDR3 reads TGCGCCAGCAGCAAGACAGGGGGTGGCACAGATACGCAGTATTTT. It is translated as CASSKTGGGTDTQYF.

The chain joins TRBV19 to TRBJ2-7, with 8 nucleotides matching TRBD1. Germline lookup yields CDR1 LNHDA and CDR2 SQIVND (reference sequence). J lost 2 bases, V lost 10 bases, and 4 bases had no gene match. The CDR3 runs to 12 residues. The DNA for the CDR3 is TGTGCCACCAAACAGGGGGCCTACGAGCAGTACTTC. Protein product: CATKQGAYEQYF. The full variable domain, with the rest looked up from reference TRBV19 and TRBJ2-7, is DGGITQSPKYLFRKEGQNVTLSCEQNLNHDAMYWYRQDPGQGLRLIYYSQIVNDFQKGDIAEGYSVSREKKESFPLTVTSAQKNPTAFYLCATKQGAYEQYFGPGTRLTVT.

This clone was counted a few times. The rearrangement joins TRBV6-6 to TRBJ1-5; D gene ambiguous. Trimming left V 2 bases short and J 0 bases short, with 8 bases between. In germline, CDR1 is MNHNY, CDR2 SVGAGI (reference sequence). There are 15 residues in the CDR3. The CDR3 DNA is TGTGCCAGCAGTTACAGCGGGGATAGCAATCAGCCCCAGCATTTT. Protein: CASSYSGDSNQPQHF.

In nucleotides, the CDR3 is TGTGCCAGCAGCGTCCGACAGGGCCCGAACACCGGGGAGCTGTTTTTT. It encodes CASSVRQGPNTGELFF. The rearrangement joins TRBV9 to TRBJ2-2; 7 bases agree with TRBD1. Unmatched junction bases numbered 4, after V lost 2 bases and J lost 0 bases. This CDR3 spans 16 amino acids. Looked up from germline, CDR1 is SGDLS and CDR2 is YYNGEE.

This chain joins TRBV2 and TRBJ2-7; D uncertain. CDR1 SNHLY and CDR2 FYNNEI come from the germline V gene. The V gene lost 6 bases and the J gene lost 0 bases, with 12 bases spanning the gap. This CDR3 comprises 14 residues. The CDR3 is CASRVRSNSYEQYF. DNA for the CDR3: TGTGCCAGCAGGGTCCGTAGCAACTCCTACGAGCAGTACTTC.

The chain uses TRBV2 and TRBJ2-2, with 7 bases aligning to TRBD1. Per the germline V gene, CDR1 is SNHLY and CDR2 is FYNNEI. With V trimmed by 6 bases and J by 4 bases, 2 bases remained unmatched. The length of the CDR3 is 13 residues. The CDR3 reads CASRGQPTGELFF. CDR3 in DNA: TGTGCCAGCAGGGGACAGCCCACCGGGGAGCTGTTTTTT.

This chain's CDR3 is CSVEIGTGYYGYTF. CDR3 bases: TGCAGCGTTGAAATCGGTACAGGCTACTATGGCTACACCTTC. The rearrangement uses TRBV29-1 and TRBJ1-2; D might be TRBD1 (5 bases). This CDR3 region has 14 residues. V gave up 2 bases and J gave up 3 bases, with 13 bases separating them. CDR1 and CDR2 (germline): SQVTM, ANQGSEA.

This chain links TRBV5-6 with TRBJ1-1, with D unresolved. V was pared by 2 bases and J by 6 bases, with 14 bases between. The germline V gene encodes CDR1 SGHDT and CDR2 YYEEEE. The CDR3 extends over 14 amino acids. The CDR3: CASSFSWANAEAFF. The CDR3 region has the DNA TGTGCCAGCAGCTTTTCATGGGCCAACGCTGAAGCTTTCTTT.

The rearrangement joins TRBV7-3 to TRBJ2-3; 9 bases are shared with TRBD2. The CDR3 runs 16 residues. V lost 2 bases and J lost 5; bases outside the gene matches: 8. Germline-derived CDR1 and CDR2 are SGHTA and FQGTGA. The CDR3 DNA sequence: TGTGCCAGCAGCTTAGGGGCGGGAGGGCCCGGAGATACGCAGTATTTT. Protein: CASSLGAGGPGDTQYF.